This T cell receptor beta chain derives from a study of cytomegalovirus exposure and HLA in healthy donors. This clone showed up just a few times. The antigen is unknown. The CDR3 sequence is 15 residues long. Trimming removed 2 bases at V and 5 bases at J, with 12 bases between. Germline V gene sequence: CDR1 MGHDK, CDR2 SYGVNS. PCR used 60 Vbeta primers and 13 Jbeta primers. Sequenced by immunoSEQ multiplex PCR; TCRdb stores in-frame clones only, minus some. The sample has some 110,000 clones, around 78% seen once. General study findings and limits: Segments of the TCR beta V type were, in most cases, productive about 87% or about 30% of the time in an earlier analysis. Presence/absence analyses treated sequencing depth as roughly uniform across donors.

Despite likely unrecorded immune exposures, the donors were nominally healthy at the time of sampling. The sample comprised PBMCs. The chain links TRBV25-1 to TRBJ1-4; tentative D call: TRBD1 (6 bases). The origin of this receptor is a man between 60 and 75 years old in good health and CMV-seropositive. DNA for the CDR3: TGTGCCAGCAGTGAACTCGGGACACCCAATGAAAAACTGTTTTTT. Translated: CASSELGTPNEKLFF. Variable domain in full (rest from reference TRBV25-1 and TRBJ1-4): EADIYQTPRYLVIGTGKKITLECSQTMGHDKMYWYQQDPGMELHLIHYSYGVNSTEKGDLSSESTVSRIRTEHFPLTLESARPSHTSQYLCASSELGTPNEKLFFGSGTQLSVL.